This T cell receptor (beta chain) derives from a study of cytomegalovirus exposure and HLA in healthy donors (dated by TCRdb to 2015 to 2018). A note on the overall study: An earlier analysis of 587 of the donors reported 250 to 300 Gb of sequence data and 117 million unique TCR beta sequences obtained from about 170 million T cells. An early release that covered some 630 HLA-typed donors contained about 300 gigabases of sequencing data and 85 million to 100 million unique TCR sequences. Of the roughly 400 genotyped donors, approximately 83% fell in the genetic ancestry cluster associated with self-reported Caucasian donors. The aim of the study was to test whether cataloging public T cell receptors could identify signatures of past pathogen exposure. The T cell repertoires of under 700 subjects were profiled by immunosequencing and related to cytomegalovirus serostatus. Besides the first cohort of more than 650 subjects, a separate validation cohort made up of roughly 120 different subjects was used. To predict cytomegalovirus infection status, the study brought together high-throughput TCR immunosequencing, statistical association of individual TCRs with disease status, and machine learning. A later analysis re-examined previously published TCR beta repertoires from several hundred donors and added high-resolution HLA genotyping to investigate patterns of TCR occurrence. Rather than using new phenotypic data, the later analysis identified candidate immune exposures from TCR beta sequences and from how often those sequences occurred across donors. An earlier analysis of several hundred of the donors applied high-throughput TCR beta sequencing to assess whether each TCR beta V gene segment acted as functional or pseudogenic. Donor age, sex, ethnicity and CMV serostatus were compiled together with the repertoire data. A later genetic analysis used genome-wide SNP genotypes for about 65% of the roughly 700 donors, treating that subset as a discovery cohort. Every repertoire in the discovery cohort had been generated on one and the same sequencing platform. HLA typing covered class I and class II loci at four-digit resolution. Typing coverage differed by locus: A, B, C, DRB1 and DQB1 were typed in about 620-640 donors, DQA1 in approximately 520, DPA1 in 600 to 610, and DPB1 in 400 to 480. Four or five DR-DQ haplotypes were handled as single units for association and clustering, since linkage in the cohort was strong. Across approximately 400 genotyped donors of the cohort, an average of about 240,000 unique TCR beta nucleotide sequences per donor were sequenced, and 15% to 20% of those sequences were non-productive.

Study-wide conclusions, independent of this receptor: V-gene and J-gene trimming of TCR beta chains was associated with a missense DCLRE1C variant in a later genetic analysis, and the association was replicated in an independent cohort. While some public TCRs were present in many individuals, most TCR sequences turned up only very rarely across donors. Correlated functional status among segregating V segments might be attributable to linkage disequilibrium, but an unknown experimental factor could not be ruled out. In both the original and validation cohorts, the classifier was reported to diagnose cytomegalovirus status with high specificity and sensitivity. Compared with the 666-donor mean, donors in an Asian-associated ancestry cluster had fewer N-insertions in productive TCRs, according to a later genetic analysis. Because counts were too low, roughly 16 rarely observed V segments, including chromosome 9 orphons, were excluded from the earlier analysis of under 650 of the donors. The presence/absence analyses assumed that sequencing depth was roughly uniform across donors, and that assumption may not be true. A total of 164 TCR beta chains were listed by the study as associated with cytomegalovirus. Three of the identified cytomegalovirus-associated TCR beta chains were confirmed in vitro to be specific for cytomegalovirus antigens. Because some donors lacked HLA typing at each locus, the association tests relied only on the typed subset. Most CMV-associated TCR beta chains appeared to be HLA-restricted in a later analysis, and the HLA associations seemed to be driven largely by CMV exposure. A group of highly shared sequence variants was considered likely to be a technical artifact of the sequencing pipeline. Broadly in line with IMGT annotations, most TCR beta V segments showed up in productive rearrangements about 87% or about 30% of the time in an earlier analysis of several hundred of the donors. A later analysis associated about 17,000 TCR beta sequences with specific HLA alleles at a false discovery rate of 0.05. CMV serostatus was the only immune exposure information available for the cohort. In a later analysis, HLA-associated TCR beta chains were found to be more clonally expanded and to have lower generation probabilities than equally common non-associated chains. In a later analysis, several top co-occurrence clusters were reported to appear linked to parvovirus B19, influenza, CMV and Epstein-Barr virus. Only TCR beta chains were sequenced in this cohort, and the absence of alpha or paired-chain data limited detectable features. A further reported finding was that TCR beta sequences accurately predicted the HLA-A and HLA-B alleles for most subjects in the first cohort. The authors suggested that the approach could potentially be extended to other disease states and immunological phenotypes. According to a later analysis, TCR association rates differed among HLA loci, with DRB1 alleles showing the most associated TCRs and HLA-C alleles showing the fewest. When HLA alleles, especially DR and DQ, strongly co-occurred, TCR associations were difficult to assign to individual alleles.

This clone was seen a handful of times. What this receptor recognizes is not known. Base qualities are not at hand, and no much larger clone is one base apart. The cohort consisted of 650 to 700 healthy bone marrow donors. All cohort members were sampled while nominally healthy, although unrecorded immune exposures were likely present. The donor was CMV seropositive and belonged to the group of 250 to 300 seropositive cohort members. Every donor gave a peripheral blood sample, and the peripheral blood mononuclear cells from that sample were used for TCR beta sequencing. Genomic DNA extraction from the blood cell samples was performed with the Qiagen DNeasy Blood Extraction Kit. Library preparation was by the immunoSEQ multiplex PCR assay. A mixture of 60 forward primers for TCR Vbeta segments and 13 reverse primers for TCR Jbeta segments was used in the multiplex PCR. The CDR3 region of rearranged TCR beta genes was amplified from genomic DNA with a multiplex PCR assay. The Illumina HiSeq System was used to sequence the amplified TCR beta libraries as 87-base-pair reads. The study's processing was this. A later analysis counted about 80 million unique TCR beta chains across the 690 or so repertoires, and around 9.9 million of these chains were shared by at least two donors. Raw reads were error-corrected and collapsed into unique sequences by a nearest-neighbor algorithm in which closely related sequences were merged to remove PCR and sequencing errors. To assign V, D and J gene segments, CDR3 sequences were aligned to IMGT reference sequences. For a sequence to be retained, a match of at least six nucleotides was required to both a V gene segment and a J gene segment. Rearrangements were classified as productive when the CDR3 lacked stop codons and remained in frame with V and J, and all other rearrangements were classified as non-productive. CDR3 was defined by IMGT convention, running from the second conserved V-encoded cysteine to the conserved J-encoded phenylalanine. Sequences without an unambiguous match to a single V gene segment were excluded from the earlier analysis of a few hundred of the donors. In an earlier analysis of around 590 of the donors, a V segment was called functional when productive rearrangements were above 56.7%, and segregating when the standard deviation between donors exceeded 5%. A statistical classification framework was built for diagnosing cytomegalovirus status from the catalog of TCR beta chain sequences. In a later analysis, TCR nucleotide sequences were compared against IMGT/GENE-DB human TR gene sequences so that V and J genes could be assigned. The TCRdist pipeline was used in a later analysis to assign CDR3 sequences and most-parsimonious VDJ recombination scenarios. In a later analysis, every TCR beta chain was defined by the combination of its CDR3 amino acid sequence and its V-gene family, and reads without a unique V-gene family were dropped. As a way to deal with suspected cross-contamination and a sequencing artifact, a later analysis dropped hundreds of nucleotide sequences that were highly shared and had low generation probability. In a later analysis, a clonal expansion index for each public chain was calculated from normalized within-repertoire ranks of inferred template counts. In a later analysis, generation probabilities were computed with a VDJ recombination model fitted to out-of-frame rearrangements, and the resulting probabilities were checked against IGoR. A later analysis scored TCR-TCR, TCR-HLA and TCR-CMV co-occurrence with hypergeometric tests, applying a repertoire-size bias correction to TCR pairs. False discovery rates were estimated in a later analysis by permuting HLA or CMV assignments 20 times. In a later analysis, co-occurring TCRs were grouped using DBSCAN, and TCRdist sequence similarity was added for clustering within HLA-allele-positive subsets. Repertoires with fewer than 30,000 or more than 120,000 public chains were left out of co-occurrence clustering, as were about 5 repertoires with anomalous nucleotide sharing. TCRdb took over this immuneACCESS table, retaining in-frame rearrangements with V and J assigned. Such tables are incomplete; in checked studies, under half of the missing clones stem from an unresolved V gene, and the remainder is unexplained. That table furnishes V, J and clone size, whereas the DNA furnished D and trimming. The sample table shows 150,000 to 200,000 clones, and 73% are seen once. Of the sample, around 5% falls within the top ten clones.

Input material: PBMCs. The clonotype originates from a young woman in good health and CMV-seropositive.

The CDR3 is CASSHNAPATPHLSEKLFF. The DNA sequence reads TGTGCCAGCAGCCATAATGCCCCCGCGACACCCCATCTAAGCGAAAAACTGTTTTTT. The chain employs TRBV7-9 and TRBJ1-4; the D gene remains uncertain. Reading the germline V gene (reference sequence) gives CDR1 SEHNR and CDR2 FQNEAQ. Spanning cysteine to phenylalanine, the CDR3 consists of 19 amino acids. The read is trimmed to its CDR3 DNA, 57 bases read in frame from base 1. V sheds 5 bases and J sheds 8 bases, leaving 30 bases between their ends. This CDR3, with the reference TRBV7-9 and TRBJ1-4 proteins standing in past its ends, gives the full variable domain DTGVSQNPRHKITKRGQNVTFRCDPISEHNRLYWYRQTLGQGPEFLTYFQNEAQLEKSRLLSDRFSAERPKGSFSTLEIQRTEQGDSAMYLCASSHNAPATPHLSEKLFFGSGTQLSVL.